This TCR beta chain came from a study of blood T cell repertoires in COVID-19. About the research overall: Italy, Spain and the United States were the sources of the convalescent and acute COVID-19 samples. PBMCs, B-cell-depleted T cells, or T cells provided the cDNA or gDNA that made up the material.

This CDR3 spans 12 amino acids. Germline lookup yields CDR1 SGHAT and CDR2 FQNNGV. Trimming cost V 1 base and J 5 bases, with 6 bases left between them. Under the authors' procedure: Amplification of reference gene primers was used by the study to estimate nucleated cell counts. Libraries were prepared by immunoSEQ multiplex PCR; TCRdb keeps only in-frame clonotypes and omits some of them. The DNA was the basis for D and trimming; V, J and clone size are from that table. The sample consists of 200,000 to 250,000 clones, about four fifths of them appearing once. This clonotype originated in a woman aged 80 or over with acute or convalescent COVID-19. The source material was peripheral blood. The chain recombines TRBV11-2 with TRBJ2-7; maybe TRBD2 (5 bases). CDR3: CASSLAGNEQYF. DNA for the CDR3: TGTGCCAGCAGCTTAGCGGGAAACGAGCAGTACTTC.